These 21 T cell receptor beta chains were sequenced from one sample in a study of graft-versus-host responses after intestinal transplantation. TCRdb's table, derived via immunoSEQ multiplex PCR, lists solely in-frame clones and lacks some. The table has 85,000 to 130,000 clones, about 88% seen once; the top ten hold about 0.9%. Which antigens these TCRs recognize remains unknown. The sequencing here drew on unstimulated CD4+ T cells sorted from spleen or lymph node cells, taken before intestinal transplant. The receptors were gathered from a human donor who received an intestinal transplant.

This chain connects TRBV4-1 to TRBJ2-3, with 9 bases lining up with TRBD2. After removal of 5 bases from V and 0 bases from J, the junction contained 3 bases not matched to a gene. Germline CDR1 MGHRA, CDR2 YSYEKL. The CDR3 runs to 15 residues. DNA of the CDR3: TGCGCCAGCAGCACTAGCGGGTTAAGCACAGATACGCAGTATTTT. Residues: CASSTSGLSTDTQYF.

The chain combines TRBV11-3 with TRBJ2-5, with D uncertain. This CDR3 is 13 amino acids long. V lost 1 base to trimming and J lost 2 bases, with 5 bases between them. Germline V lookup: CDR1 SGHNT, CDR2 YENEEA. In DNA, the CDR3 is TGTGCCAGCAGCTTAGGAGGTCAAGAGACCCAGTACTTC. Its protein product is CASSLGGQETQYF.

This chain joins TRBV15 and TRBJ2-7, with 8 bases aligning to TRBD2. V lost 5 bases to trimming and J lost 2 bases; unmatched junction nucleotides: 11. Germline-derived CDR1 and CDR2 are LNHNV and YYDKDF (reference sequence). This CDR3 spans 16 amino acids. This chain's CDR3 is CATSRAGAGLPYEQYF. Written as DNA, the CDR3 is TGTGCCACCAGCCGAGCGGGAGCGGGATTACCCTACGAGCAGTACTTC.

This chain uses TRBV7-3 with TRBJ2-2, with 8 nucleotides matching TRBD2. V lost 5 bases to trimming and J lost 4 bases; unmatched junction nucleotides: 9. Per germline, CDR1 SGHTA and CDR2 FQGTGA. The CDR3 runs 16 residues. CDR3 loop: CASSPRGSGATGELFF. The CDR3 DNA follows: TGTGCCAGCAGCCCGCGGGGTAGCGGGGCCACCGGGGAGCTGTTTTTT.

The chain carries TRBV6-1 and TRBJ1-5; D is perhaps TRBD1 (5 bases). The CDR3 length is 14 residues. The V and J ends lost 5 bases and 0 bases respectively, with 8 bases between them. Germline values: CDR1 MNHNS, CDR2 SASEGT. The CDR3 DNA follows: TGTGCCAGCAGTACAGGTTATAGCAATCAGCCCCAGCATTTT. Amino acid sequence: CASSTGYSNQPQHF.

This chain joins TRBV4-2 and TRBJ2-7; maybe TRBD2 (7 bases). CDR1 and CDR2 (germline): LGHNA, YNFKEQ. The CDR3 extends over 16 amino acids. Trimming took off 2 bases at V and 4 bases at J, with 18 bases between the two ends. CDR3: CASSQTSGGRVYEQYF. The CDR3, as DNA: TGTGCCAGCAGCCAAACCTCGGGGGGCCGCGTTTACGAGCAGTACTTC.

This clone appeared a few times. The chain recombines TRBV7-3 with TRBJ1-1; tentative D call: TRBD1 (5 bases). With 1 base removed from V and 8 bases from J, the gap between germline ends came to 11 bases. CDR1 SGHTA and CDR2 FQGTGA come from the germline V gene. There are 13 residues in the CDR3. DNA for the CDR3: TGTGCCAGCAGCTTAAGAGGCGCAGGGGAAGCTTTCTTT. Translating it yields CASSLRGAGEAFF. Full variable domain (outside the CDR3, taken from reference TRBV7-3 and TRBJ1-1): GAGVSQTPSNKVTEKGKYVELRCDPISGHTALYWYRQSLGQGPEFLIYFQGTGAADDSGLPNDRFFAVRPEGSVSTLKIQRTERGDSAVYLCASSLRGAGEAFFGQGTRLTVV.

The CDR3 DNA reads as TGTGCCAGCAGCTTCTTCCTAGCGGGAGTCGATGAGCAGTTCTTC. Protein product: CASSFFLAGVDEQFF. This chain joins TRBV5-6 and TRBJ2-1, with TRBD2 matching 10 bases. V lost 2 bases and J lost 8; bases outside the gene matches: 7. The germline CDR1 and CDR2 sequences are SGHDT and YYEEEE. The CDR3 totals 15 residues.

The chain links TRBV10-1 to TRBJ2-7; D might be TRBD2 (6 bases). The CDR3 spans 13 residues. Germline V CDR1 and CDR2: WNHNN, SYGVQD (reference sequence). Trimming removed 7 bases from V and 6 bases from J, with 16 bases in between. The CDR3 region is CASTITRGGEQYF. The CDR3, as DNA: TGCGCCAGCACCATTACAAGGGGAGGCGAGCAGTACTTC.

The chain combines TRBV25-1 with TRBJ1-6; D is uncertain. The CDR3 has 15 amino acids. Germline CDR1 and CDR2: MGHDK and SYGVNS. Trimming cost V 2 bases and J 0 bases, with 5 bases left between them. Written as DNA, the CDR3 is TGTGCCAGCAGTGAAGTTAGCTCCTATAATTCACCCCTCCACTTT. The encoded protein is CASSEVSSYNSPLHF.

The gene calls are TRBV10-2 and TRBJ2-2; 14 positions match TRBD2. Trimming took 7 bases from V and 0 from J; bases not matched to a gene: 4. CDR1 and CDR2 from the germline V gene are WSHSY and SAAADI. The CDR3 covers 17 residues. For the CDR3, the DNA is TGCGCCAGCACCGGACTAGCGGGGGGAGCGAACACCGGGGAGCTGTTTTTT. It codes for CASTGLAGGANTGELFF.

This clone appeared a single time. The chain couples TRBV15 to TRBJ1-4, with D tentatively TRBD1 (6 bases). Germline CDR1 is LNHNV and CDR2 is YYDKDF (reference sequence). Trimming shortened V by 1 base and J by 8 bases, and 17 bases separated the two germline ends. CDR3 length: 16 amino acids. The CDR3 reads CATSRGQVTKGEKLFF. As DNA, the CDR3 is TGTGCCACCAGCAGAGGACAGGTCACTAAAGGGGAAAAACTGTTTTTT. The full variable domain, rest sourced from reference TRBV15 and TRBJ1-4, is DAMVIQNPRYQVTQFGKPVTLSCSQTLNHNVMYWYQQKSSQAPKLLFHYYDKDFNNEADTPDNFQSRRPNTSFCFLDIRSPGLGDTAMYLCATSRGQVTKGEKLFFGSGTQLSVL.

The chain uses TRBV5-6 and TRBJ1-2; a weak D match, TRBD1 (6 bases). CDR1 is SGHDT, CDR2 YYEEEE, per germline. Trimming pared 3 bases from V and 6 bases from J, leaving 12 bases between. CDR3 length equals 13 residues. CDR3 DNA sequence: TGTGCCAGCAGCTCAGGGGCCGCTCATGGCTACACCTTC. It specifies CASSSGAAHGYTF.

The chain uses TRBV4-1 and TRBJ2-7; D is unclear. Trimming removed 1 base at V and 3 bases at J, with 4 bases between. CDR3 length: 12 amino acids. Germline lookup yields CDR1 MGHRA and CDR2 YSYEKL. The CDR3 reads CASSQGLYEQYF. The CDR3 region has the DNA TGCGCCAGCAGCCAAGGACTCTACGAGCAGTACTTC.

The V call is TRBV28, the J call TRBJ1-2, with TRBD1 as a possible D gene (5 bases). V lost 3 bases and J 2 bases, leaving 10 bases between the germline ends. Germline V gene sequence: CDR1 MDHEN, CDR2 SYDVKM. This CDR3 contains 14 residues. CDR3 residues: CASSLAGSNYGYTF. In DNA form, the CDR3 reads TGTGCCAGCAGTTTGGCAGGGTCCAACTATGGCTACACCTTC.

The chain is built from TRBV29-1 and TRBJ2-1; TRBD2 matches at 10 bases. This CDR3 region has 16 residues. Trimming at V came to 6 bases and at J to 1 base, leaving 9 bases not matched to a gene. Germline assignment: CDR1 SQVTM and CDR2 ANQGSEA. CDR3 amino acids: CSVTSGLAASYNEQFF. The CDR3 DNA is TGCAGCGTGACCTCTGGACTAGCGGCATCCTACAATGAGCAGTTCTTC.

The chain links TRBV5-5 to TRBJ1-5, with D uncertain. With 0 bases removed from V and 3 bases from J, the gap between germline ends came to 10 bases. This CDR3 has 15 amino acids. Germline V lookup: CDR1 SGHKS, CDR2 YYEKEE (reference sequence). CDR3 amino acids: CASSLVAGNNQPQHF. CDR3 bases: TGTGCCAGCAGCTTGGTGGCAGGTAACAATCAGCCCCAGCATTTT.

V is TRBV6-5 and J is TRBJ2-5, with 9 bases fitting TRBD1. The J call is doubtful: the DNA matches TRBJ2-7 better. Germline assignment: CDR1 MNHEY and CDR2 SVGAGI. CDR3 size: 14 residues. DNA of the CDR3: TGTGCCAGCAGTTACTCGGGACAGGGCTACGAGCAGTACTTC. It codes for CASSYSGQGYEQYF.

The rearrangement links TRBV6-1 to TRBJ2-7; D uncertain. Trimming shortened V by 6 bases and J by 0 bases, and 12 bases separated the two germline ends. The CDR3 is made up of 14 amino acids. Per germline, CDR1 MNHNS and CDR2 SASEGT. This CDR3 reads CASRTPSDSYEQYF. CDR3 nucleotides: TGTGCCAGCAGAACTCCGAGTGACTCCTACGAGCAGTACTTC.

The J gene is TRBJ1-1, the V gene TRBV10-1; D is uncertain. Trimming pared 9 bases from V and 4 bases from J, leaving 15 bases between. The length of the CDR3 is 13 residues. Germline V lookup: CDR1 WNHNN, CDR2 SYGVQD (reference sequence). The CDR3: CASRRGLATEAFF. The CDR3 nucleotides read TGCGCCAGTCGGCGGGGTCTCGCCACTGAAGCTTTCTTT.

The chain has TRBV12-5 and TRBJ2-6; no definite D call. From germline, CDR1 is LGHNT and CDR2 FRNRAP. V was clipped by 2 bases and J by 2 bases, with 1 base between them. This CDR3 region has 13 residues. The DNA of the CDR3 is TGTGCTAGTGGTTTGACTGGGGCCAACGTCCTGACTTTC. Amino acid sequence: CASGLTGANVLTF.